The next 14 T cell receptor beta chains were all read from a single sample in a study of blood T cell repertoires in COVID-19. Data came from immunoSEQ multiplex PCR; TCRdb stores just in-frame clones and leaves some out. The sample shows roughly 100,000 clones, about 76% of them seen only once. The sample consisted of peripheral blood. The receptors come from a woman older than 75 with acute or convalescent COVID-19.

The chain employs TRBV7-3 and TRBJ1-3; possible D gene TRBD1, 5 bases. The length of the CDR3 is 17 residues. Germline CDR1 is SGHTA and CDR2 is FQGTGA. The V end was cut by 4 bases, the J end by 4 bases, with 20 bases between. CDR3 loop: CASSSMPAGHRGNTIYF. The DNA of the CDR3 is TGTGCCAGCAGCTCCATGCCCGCAGGGCACCGGGGAAACACCATATATTTT.

Concerning this clone itself: An end of the junction does not agree with germline; a read error may underlie this. V usage is TRBV7-7 and J usage is TRBJ2-5, with TRBD1 matching over 7 bases. CDR1 and CDR2 (germline): SSHAT, FNYEAQ (reference sequence). This CDR3 has 15 residues. The CDR3 spells CASSPRDSHQETQYF. Written as DNA, the CDR3 is TGTGCTAGCAGCCCCCGGGACAGCCACCAAGAGACCCAGTACTTC.

This chain uses TRBV6-6 with TRBJ1-2; 8 positions agree with TRBD1. The V segment lost 4 bases and the J segment 4 bases; nucleotides outside the gene matches: 2. The germline V gene has CDR1 MNHNY and CDR2 SVGAGI (reference sequence). This CDR3 spans 13 amino acids. DNA for the CDR3: TGTGCCAGCAGTTCCGACAGGGGCTATGGCTACACCTTC. Its protein is CASSSDRGYGYTF.

The V gene is TRBV6-6, the J gene TRBJ2-2; 8 bases map to TRBD1. CDR1 and CDR2 from the germline V gene are MNHNY and SVGAGI (reference sequence). J gave up 5 bases and V 6 bases, and 8 bases lay outside the gene matches. The CDR3 extends over 15 amino acids. The CDR3 bases are TGTGCCAGCAGCAAAGGACAGGGAGGAACCGGGGAGCTGTTTTTT. Amino acid sequence: CASSKGQGGTGELFF.

The chain employs TRBV6-6 and TRBJ1-3; 7 nucleotides agree with TRBD1. The germline CDR1 and CDR2 sequences are MNHNY and SVGAGI (reference sequence). V gave up 2 bases and J gave up 6 bases; unmatched junction bases: 7. This CDR3 is 15 amino acids long. In nucleotides, the CDR3 is TGTGCCAGCAGTTACGGGTCAGGGGGTGAAAACACCATATATTTT. It yields the protein CASSYGSGGENTIYF.

J is TRBJ2-2 and V is TRBV9; the D is unclear. The CDR3 is 16 amino acids. CDR1 is SGDLS, CDR2 YYNGEE, per germline. Trimming removed 0 bases at V and 0 bases at J, with 9 bases between. The CDR3 nucleotides read TGTGCCAGCAGCGTAGCGAGACTTTCGAACACCGGGGAGCTGTTTTTT. It encodes CASSVARLSNTGELFF.

The V and J genes are TRBV24-1 and TRBJ2-2; 10 nucleotides line up with TRBD2. CDR1 KGHDR and CDR2 SFDVKD come from the germline V gene. The CDR3 sequence is 16 residues long. The J segment lost 5 bases and the V segment lost 0 bases, leaving 2 bases of the junction unmatched. The CDR3 DNA reads TGTGCCACCAGTGATTTGCCTAGCGGGAGTACCGGGGAGCTGTTTTTT. Translating gives CATSDLPSGSTGELFF.

The chain couples TRBV4-3 to TRBJ2-5; 11 bases fit TRBD2. The CDR3 is 16 amino acids. CDR1 and CDR2 from the germline V gene are LGHNA and YSLEER. The V gene end was trimmed by 4 bases and the J gene end by 5 bases; junction bases not matched to a gene: 9. CDR3 nucleotide sequence: TGCGCCAGCAGCCCCGATTTTAGCGGGGGGGCGGAGACCCAGTACTTC. Translated: CASSPDFSGGAETQYF.

The J gene is TRBJ2-2, the V gene TRBV18; no firm D call. The CDR3 has 13 amino acids. The V end lost 5 bases, the J end lost 0 bases, and 4 bases lay between the germline ends. Per the germline V gene, CDR1 is KGHSH and CDR2 is LQKENI. CDR3 sequence (DNA): TGTGCCAGCTCATCGGCGAACACCGGGGAGCTGTTTTTT. Residues: CASSSANTGELFF.

A few counts support this clone. The gene calls are TRBV6-2 or TRBV6-3 and TRBJ1-6; 10 bases match TRBD1. Germline assignment: CDR1 MNHEY and CDR2 SVGEGT. The CDR3 loop spans 15 amino acids. Unmatched junction bases numbered 13, after V lost 6 bases and J lost 14 bases. CDR3 sequence reads: CASSRQRQGARALHF. CDR3 coding DNA: TGTGCCAGCAGCCGACAAAGACAGGGGGCACGGGCCCTCCACTTT.

The rearrangement links TRBV2 to TRBJ1-1; D possibly corresponds to TRBD1 (6 bases). The CDR3 extends over 14 amino acids. Deletions cut 4 bases from V and 0 bases from J, with 9 bases between. Germline V gives CDR1 SNHLY, CDR2 FYNNEI. CDR3 region: CASSVRGVNTEAFF. CDR3 nucleotide sequence: TGTGCCAGCAGTGTCAGGGGCGTGAACACTGAAGCTTTCTTT.

This chain links TRBV25-1 with TRBJ2-1, with D perhaps TRBD2 (5 bases). Trimming shortened V by 3 bases and J by 13 bases, and 10 bases separated the two germline ends. This CDR3 contains 11 residues. The V gene's germline CDR1 is MGHDK and CDR2 SYGVNS. The CDR3 sequence: CASSEDSSQFF. The CDR3 nucleotides are TGTGCCAGCAGTGAGGACTCCTCCCAGTTCTTC. The variable domain in full, with the rest retrieved from reference TRBV25-1 and TRBJ2-1, is EADIYQTPRYLVIGTGKKITLECSQTMGHDKMYWYQQDPGMELHLIHYSYGVNSTEKGDLSSESTVSRIRTEHFPLTLESARPSHTSQYLCASSEDSSQFFGPGTRLTVL.

The chain employs TRBV3-1 (or the pseudogene TRBV3-2) and TRBJ1-2; 7 bases map to TRBD1. V lost 4 bases and J lost 11; bases outside the gene matches: 7. Germline V gene data show CDR1 as LGHDT and CDR2 as YNNKEL (reference sequence). This CDR3 has 12 residues. The CDR3 nucleotides read TGTGCCAGCAGCCTAGAGGGGGACAGATACACCTTC. Translated: CASSLEGDRYTF.

The genes are TRBV15 and TRBJ1-2; 10 positions agree with TRBD1. Germline V gene sequence: CDR1 LNHNV, CDR2 YYDKDF (reference sequence). J was trimmed by 6 bases and V by 7 bases; bases with no gene match: 8. This CDR3 contains 14 residues. The CDR3 DNA sequence: TGTGCCACCACCCCAGACAGGGGGCGTAATGGCTACACCTTC. Translated, it gives CATTPDRGRNGYTF.